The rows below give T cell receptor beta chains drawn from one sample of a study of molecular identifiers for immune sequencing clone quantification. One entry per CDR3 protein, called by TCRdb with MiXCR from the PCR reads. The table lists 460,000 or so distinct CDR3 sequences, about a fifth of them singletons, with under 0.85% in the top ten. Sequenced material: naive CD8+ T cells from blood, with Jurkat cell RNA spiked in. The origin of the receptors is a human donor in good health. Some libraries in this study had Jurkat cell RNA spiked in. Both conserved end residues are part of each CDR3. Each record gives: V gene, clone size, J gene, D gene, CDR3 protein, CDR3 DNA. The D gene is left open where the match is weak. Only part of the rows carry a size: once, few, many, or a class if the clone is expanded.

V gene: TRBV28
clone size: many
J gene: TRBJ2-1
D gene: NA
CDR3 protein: CASSPLNPGSQEQFF
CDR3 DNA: TGTGCCAGCAGTCCCCTTAACCCGGGATCCCAAGAGCAGTTCTTC

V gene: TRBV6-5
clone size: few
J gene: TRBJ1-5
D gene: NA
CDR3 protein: CASSYSWGSSQHF
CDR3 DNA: TGTGCCAGCAGTTACTCATGGGGGTCTTCCCAGCATTTT

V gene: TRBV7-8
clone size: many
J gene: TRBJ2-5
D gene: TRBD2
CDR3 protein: CASTPSGGASETQYF
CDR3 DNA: TGTGCCAGCACCCCTAGCGGGGGGGCTTCGGAGACCCAGTACTTC

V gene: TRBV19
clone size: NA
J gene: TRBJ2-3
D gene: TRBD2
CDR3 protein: CASRLTSGVSDTQYF
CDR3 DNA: TGTGCCAGTAGACTGACTAGCGGGGTCTCAGATACGCAGTATTTT

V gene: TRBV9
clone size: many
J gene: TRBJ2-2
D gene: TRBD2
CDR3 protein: CASSRGLAGGNGELFF
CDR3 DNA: TGTGCCAGCAGCCGCGGACTAGCGGGAGGCAACGGGGAGCTGTTTTTT

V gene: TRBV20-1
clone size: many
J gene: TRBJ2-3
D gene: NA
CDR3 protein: CSARDIEGGVDTQYF
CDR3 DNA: TGCAGTGCTAGAGATATAGAGGGAGGTGTCGATACGCAGTATTTT

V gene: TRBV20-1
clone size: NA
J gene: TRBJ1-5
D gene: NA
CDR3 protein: CSAGQPQHF
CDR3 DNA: TGCAGTGCGGGTCAGCCCCAGCATTTT

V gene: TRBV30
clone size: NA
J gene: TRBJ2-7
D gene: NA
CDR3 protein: CAWSEQGGEQYF
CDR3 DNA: TGTGCCTGGAGCGAGCAGGGGGGGGAGCAGTACTTC

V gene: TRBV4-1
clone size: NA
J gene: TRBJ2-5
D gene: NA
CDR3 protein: CASSQVGVGVTQYF
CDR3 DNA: TGCGCCAGCAGCCAAGTGGGGGTCGGGGTGACCCAGTACTTC

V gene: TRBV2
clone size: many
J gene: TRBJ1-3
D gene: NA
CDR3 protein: CASRGDITSGNTIYF
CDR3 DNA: TGTGCCAGCAGGGGAGACATCACCTCTGGAAACACCATATATTTT

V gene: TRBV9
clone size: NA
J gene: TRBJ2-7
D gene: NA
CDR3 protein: CASSLRKDGRSYEQYF
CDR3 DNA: TGTGCCAGCAGCCTTAGGAAGGACGGTCGGTCCTACGAGCAGTACTTC

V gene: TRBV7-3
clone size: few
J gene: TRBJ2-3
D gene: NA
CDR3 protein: CASSMTGSTDTQYF
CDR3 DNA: TGTGCCAGCAGCATGACAGGTAGCACAGATACGCAGTATTTT

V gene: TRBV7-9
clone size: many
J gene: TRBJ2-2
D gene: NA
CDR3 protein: CASSSNSGGNTGELFF
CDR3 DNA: TGTGCCAGCAGCTCTAACAGCGGTGGAAACACCGGGGAGCTGTTTTTT

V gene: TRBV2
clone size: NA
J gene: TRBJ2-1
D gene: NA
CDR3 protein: CASSEVGRYNEQFF
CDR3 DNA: TGTGCCAGCAGTGAGGTGGGCAGGTACAATGAGCAGTTCTTC

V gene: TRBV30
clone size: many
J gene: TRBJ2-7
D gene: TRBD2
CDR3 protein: CACWEGYEQYF
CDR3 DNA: TGTGCCTGCTGGGAGGGGTACGAGCAGTACTTC

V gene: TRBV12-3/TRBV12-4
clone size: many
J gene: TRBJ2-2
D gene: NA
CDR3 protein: CASSDGNTGELFF
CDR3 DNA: TGTGCCAGCAGTGACGGGAACACCGGGGAGCTGTTTTTT

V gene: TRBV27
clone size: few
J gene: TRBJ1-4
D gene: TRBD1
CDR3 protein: CVSRGSMTNEKLFF
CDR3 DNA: TGTGTCAGCAGGGGGTCGATGACTAATGAAAAACTGTTTTTT

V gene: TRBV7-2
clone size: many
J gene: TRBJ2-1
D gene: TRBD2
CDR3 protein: CASSPTSGSYNEQFF
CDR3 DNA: TGTGCCAGCAGCCCAACTAGCGGGAGTTACAATGAGCAGTTCTTC

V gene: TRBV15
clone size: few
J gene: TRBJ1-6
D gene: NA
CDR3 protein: CATSREVTYSSYNSPLHF
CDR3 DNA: TGTGCCACCAGCAGAGAAGTAACCTATAGCTCCTATAATTCACCCCTCCACTTT

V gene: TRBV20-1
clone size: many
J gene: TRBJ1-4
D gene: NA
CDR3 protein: CSARDYRETNEKLFF
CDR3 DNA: TGCAGTGCTAGAGATTACAGGGAAACTAATGAAAAACTGTTTTTT

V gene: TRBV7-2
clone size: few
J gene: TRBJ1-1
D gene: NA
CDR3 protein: CASSLWGPTMNTEAFF
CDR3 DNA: TGTGCCAGCAGCTTATGGGGGCCAACAATGAACACTGAAGCTTTCTTT

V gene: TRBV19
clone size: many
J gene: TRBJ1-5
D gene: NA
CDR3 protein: CASSSGRGLLNQPQHF
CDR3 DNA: TGTGCCAGTAGTAGTGGGCGCGGGTTGTTGAATCAGCCCCAGCATTTT

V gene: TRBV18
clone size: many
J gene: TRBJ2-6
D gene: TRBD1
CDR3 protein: CASSPLGQGLGANVLTF
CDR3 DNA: TGTGCCAGCTCACCCCTAGGACAGGGACTCGGGGCCAACGTCCTGACTTTC

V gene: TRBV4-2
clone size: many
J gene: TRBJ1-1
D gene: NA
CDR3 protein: CASSQAEMNTEAFF
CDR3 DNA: TGTGCCAGCAGCCAAGCGGAAATGAACACTGAAGCTTTCTTT

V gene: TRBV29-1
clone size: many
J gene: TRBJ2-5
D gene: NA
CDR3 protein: CSVVAEYQETQYF
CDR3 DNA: TGCAGCGTTGTCGCAGAGTACCAAGAGACCCAGTACTTC

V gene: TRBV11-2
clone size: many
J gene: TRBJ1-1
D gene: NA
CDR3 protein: CASSLGAPRSEAFF
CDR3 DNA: TGTGCCAGCAGCTTGGGGGCCCCACGTAGTGAAGCTTTCTTT

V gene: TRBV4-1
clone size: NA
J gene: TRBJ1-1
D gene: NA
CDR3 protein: CASSRVPQVEAEAFF
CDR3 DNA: TGCGCCAGCAGCCGAGTTCCCCAGGTGGAGGCGGAAGCTTTCTTT

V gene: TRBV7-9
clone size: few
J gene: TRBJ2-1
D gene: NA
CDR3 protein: CASSSTDYDSYNEQFF
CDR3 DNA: TGTGCCAGCAGCTCCACGGACTATGACTCCTACAATGAGCAGTTCTTC

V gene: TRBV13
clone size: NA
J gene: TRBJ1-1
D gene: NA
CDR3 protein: CASSLVGELNTEAFF
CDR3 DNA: TGTGCCAGCAGCTTAGTGGGCGAACTGAACACTGAAGCTTTCTTT

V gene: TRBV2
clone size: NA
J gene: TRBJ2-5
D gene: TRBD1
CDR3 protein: CASSEARTGKETQYF
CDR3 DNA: TGTGCCAGCAGTGAAGCGAGGACAGGGAAAGAGACCCAGTACTTC

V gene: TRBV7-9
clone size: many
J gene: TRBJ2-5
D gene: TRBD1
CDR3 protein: CASSSDRAPETQYF
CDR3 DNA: TGTGCCAGCAGCTCTGACAGGGCCCCAGAGACCCAGTACTTC

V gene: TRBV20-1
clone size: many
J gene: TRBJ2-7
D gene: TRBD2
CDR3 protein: CSARGLESYEQYF
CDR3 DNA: TGCAGTGCTCGGGGACTAGAGTCCTACGAGCAGTACTTC

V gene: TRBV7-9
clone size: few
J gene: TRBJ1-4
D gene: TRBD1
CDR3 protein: CASSLGTGEQRLDLSKLFF
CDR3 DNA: TGTGCCAGCAGCTTAGGGACAGGGGAGCAACGGCTGGATCTGAGTAAACTGTTTTTT

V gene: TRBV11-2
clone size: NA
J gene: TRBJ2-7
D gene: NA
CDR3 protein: CASSSPLLSSYEQYF
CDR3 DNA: TGTGCCAGCAGCTCCCCTCTATTGAGCTCCTACGAGCAGTACTTC

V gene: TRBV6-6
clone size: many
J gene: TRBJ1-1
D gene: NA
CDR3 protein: CASSQTVTNTEAFF
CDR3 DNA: TGTGCCAGCAGTCAGACGGTAACGAACACTGAAGCTTTCTTT

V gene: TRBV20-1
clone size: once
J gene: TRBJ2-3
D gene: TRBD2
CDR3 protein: CSASEGLAGGPDTQYF
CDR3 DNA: TGCAGTGCTTCCGAAGGGCTAGCGGGGGGCCCAGATACGCAGTATTTT

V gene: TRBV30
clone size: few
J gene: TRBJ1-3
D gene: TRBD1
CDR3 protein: CAWSFGTGGDGNTIYF
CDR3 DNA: TGTGCCTGGAGTTTCGGGACAGGGGGCGATGGAAACACCATATATTTT

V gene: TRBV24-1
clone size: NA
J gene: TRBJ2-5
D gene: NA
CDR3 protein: CATSAPGTQETQYF
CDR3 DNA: TGTGCCACCAGTGCCCCGGGAACACAAGAGACCCAGTACTTC

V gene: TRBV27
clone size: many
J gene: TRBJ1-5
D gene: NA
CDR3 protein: CASSLFEGNQPQHF
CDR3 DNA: TGTGCCAGCAGTTTATTCGAGGGCAATCAGCCCCAGCATTTT

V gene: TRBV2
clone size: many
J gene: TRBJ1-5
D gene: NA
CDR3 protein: CASSDADQPQHF
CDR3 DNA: TGTGCCAGCAGTGACGCCGATCAGCCCCAGCATTTT

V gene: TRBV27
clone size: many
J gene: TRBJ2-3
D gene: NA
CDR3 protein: CASSIRGFSTDTQYF
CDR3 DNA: TGTGCCAGCAGTATCAGGGGTTTTAGCACAGATACGCAGTATTTT